This T cell receptor (beta chain) was recovered during a study of identical twins. TCRdb used MiXCR to reprocess the 5' RACE reads, holding one entry per CDR3 protein. This table holds about 570,000 distinct CDR3 sequences, around 9.6% found once. In every case, the donor was a healthy Caucasian. Germline values: CDR1 SGHTA, CDR2 FQGNSA. Losses at the gene ends were 5 bases for V and 4 bases for J; bases not matched to a gene: 3. The CDR3 is made up of 15 amino acids. A further study also used this sample, focusing on yellow fever vaccine responses in identical twins.

The sequencing input was PBMCs. J is TRBJ2-3 and V is TRBV7-2, with 13 bases matching TRBD2. This receptor was obtained from a young woman in good health. In DNA, the CDR3 is TGTGCCAGCAGCCCAACTAGCGGGAGGGCAGATACGCAGTATTTT. It encodes CASSPTSGRADTQYF.